This T cell receptor (beta chain) is drawn from a study of cytomegalovirus exposure and HLA in healthy donors. Turning to the study itself: The study's early data release held 80 million to 95 million unique TCRs from HLA-typed donors. Broader study findings: About 87% or about 30% of the time was how often most TCR beta V segments were productive, according to an earlier analysis.

Germline V gene lookup returns CDR1 LNHDA and CDR2 SQIVND (reference sequence). This CDR3 has 14 residues. Trimming took 4 bases from V and 3 from J, leaving 12 bases between them. A remark on this clone: No antigen is known for it.

13 Jbeta primers and 60 Vbeta primers were used for the PCR. As processed by the authors: Later analysis identified some 88 million unique TCR beta chains, approximately 11 million shared. Data came from immunoSEQ multiplex PCR; TCRdb stores just in-frame clones and leaves some out. The D gene and trimming were derived from the DNA, and the V and J assignments and clone size from that table. The data show about 130,000 clones, with more than 75% seen just once and over 10% held by the top ten. The specimen was PBMCs. This clonotype originated in a woman aged 55-70 years in good health and CMV-seropositive. The chain combines TRBV19 with TRBJ1-1; maybe TRBD1 (6 bases). For the CDR3, the DNA is TGTGCCAGTAGTAATGGACAGCTCCACACTGAAGCTTTCTTT. Translating gives CASSNGQLHTEAFF.